The clone carrying this TCR beta chain came up many times. In the source study's methods: Amplified reference gene primers provided the basis for estimating nucleated cell counts. TCRdb keeps only in-frame clones here, not all; method: immunoSEQ multiplex PCR. V and J calls and clone size are copied from that table; D and trimming were computed from the DNA. Of about 130,000 clones in the sample, 87% were seen once. This specimen belongs to a study of blood T cell repertoires in COVID-19. Looking at the study overall: Sites across the United States, Italy and Spain contributed samples from acute and convalescent COVID-19. From T cells, B-cell-depleted T cells, or PBMCs came the material, which was cDNA or gDNA.

The CDR3 loop spans 15 amino acids. Looked up from germline, CDR1 is LNHNV and CDR2 is YYDKDF (reference sequence). The J segment lost 8 bases and the V segment lost 3 bases, leaving 12 bases of the junction unmatched. The V gene is TRBV15, the J gene TRBJ1-2; 7 bases are shared with TRBD1. Sample: peripheral blood. The sequence was obtained from a middle-aged man with active COVID-19. DNA for the CDR3: TGTGCCACCAGCAGTCAATTGACCGGGACAGAAGGCTACACCTTC. Protein sequence: CATSSQLTGTEGYTF.